The 11 T cell receptor beta chains listed next were all sequenced from one sample in a study of technical replicates of blood from a few donors. Some clones are missing from TCRdb's copy, which holds only in-frame ones; the method was immunoSEQ multiplex PCR. The table includes approximately 70,000 clones, about 91% detected once. The sample was T cells isolated from PBMCs. These receptors were taken from a human donor in good health.

The chain is built from TRBV18 and TRBJ1-3, with unresolved D. Trimming removed 1 base from V and 0 bases from J, with 7 bases in between. The CDR3 has 15 amino acids. CDR1 is KGHSH and CDR2 is LQKENI in the germline V gene. CDR3 amino acids: CASSPLRSSGNTIYF. The CDR3 bases are TGTGCCAGCTCACCACTCCGCAGCTCTGGAAACACCATATATTTT.

The J gene is TRBJ1-1, the V gene TRBV6-6; perhaps TRBD1 as D (5 bases). V was trimmed by 9 bases and J by 4 bases, leaving 15 bases between them. The germline gives CDR1 MNHNY, CDR2 SVGAGI (reference sequence). CDR3 length: 13 amino acids. The CDR3 bases are TGTGCCAGTCTCCCGGGCAGGGTCACTGAAGCTTTCTTT. It translates to CASLPGRVTEAFF.

The J gene is TRBJ2-6, the V gene TRBV15, with D unclear. CDR3 length: 15 residues. V lost 5 bases to trimming and J lost 0 bases, with 8 bases between them. Germline CDR1 reads LNHNV; CDR2 reads YYDKDF (reference sequence). CDR3 nucleotide sequence: TGTGCCACCAGCCCCCGGAGCTCTGGGGCCAACGTCCTGACTTTC. Its translation is CATSPRSSGANVLTF.

The rearrangement links TRBV6-5 to TRBJ2-5; possibly TRBD1 for D (5 bases). Germline V lookup: CDR1 MNHEY, CDR2 SVGAGI. CDR3 size: 13 residues. Trimming shortened V by 4 bases and J by 3 bases, and 9 bases separated the two germline ends. The CDR3 DNA sequence: TGTGCCAGCAGTTCCGCCAGGGAAGAGACCCAGTACTTC. It encodes CASSSAREETQYF.

The chain employs TRBV2 and TRBJ2-5; no clear D. CDR1 and CDR2 from the germline V gene are SNHLY and FYNNEI. The V end was cut by 3 bases, the J end by 4 bases, with 6 bases between. The CDR3 extends over 12 amino acids. The CDR3 sequence is CASSDNSETQYF. CDR3 coding DNA: TGTGCCAGCAGTGATAATTCAGAGACCCAGTACTTC.

The chain has TRBV10-3 and TRBJ1-5; TRBD1 might be the D (5 bases). V was trimmed by 4 bases and J by 7 bases, leaving 14 bases between them. The CDR3 totals 14 residues. Germline V gene data show CDR1 as ENHRY and CDR2 as SYGVKD. Here the CDR3 reads CAISGSGGEQPQHF. In DNA form, the CDR3 reads TGTGCCATCAGTGGCTCAGGAGGGGAACAGCCCCAGCATTTT.

The chain is built from TRBV18 and TRBJ1-5, with 9 bases lining up with TRBD1. CDR1 KGHSH and CDR2 LQKENI come from the germline V gene. The CDR3 runs 15 residues. The V segment lost 6 bases and the J segment 7 bases; nucleotides outside the gene matches: 10. The CDR3 DNA reads TGTGCCAGCTCGGACCGGGACAGGGTAGGGCAGCCCCAGCATTTT. Its protein is CASSDRDRVGQPQHF.

The chain is built from TRBV2 and TRBJ1-1; the D is unclear. The CDR3 covers 11 residues. Germline V CDR1 and CDR2: SNHLY, FYNNEI. V lost 7 bases and J lost 2, with 5 bases in between. The CDR3 bases are TGTGCCAGCACCCCAAACACTGAAGCTTTCTTT. It encodes CASTPNTEAFF.

J is TRBJ2-7 and V is TRBV4-2; TRBD2 matches at 12 bases. The CDR3 has 15 amino acids. Germline values: CDR1 LGHNA, CDR2 YNFKEQ. J was trimmed by 4 bases and V by 3 bases; bases with no gene match: 4. For the CDR3, the DNA is TGTGCCAGCAGCCAGCTAACTAGCGGGAGGTACGAGCAGTACTTC. Translated: CASSQLTSGRYEQYF.

The chain employs TRBV4-2 and TRBJ2-7; 10 bases match TRBD1. The V gene end was trimmed by 2 bases and the J gene end by 7 bases; junction bases not matched to a gene: 11. CDR3 length equals 16 residues. Germline V gives CDR1 LGHNA, CDR2 YNFKEQ. This chain's CDR3 is CASSQPARGQGGEQYF. The CDR3 bases are TGTGCCAGCAGCCAACCCGCCCGAGGACAGGGGGGGGAGCAGTACTTC.

The chain uses TRBV11-2 and TRBJ1-1, with D tentatively TRBD1 (5 bases). V dropped 2 bases and J dropped 2 bases, with 9 bases sitting between them. Germline V gene data show CDR1 as SGHAT and CDR2 as FQNNGV. This CDR3 has 14 residues. The CDR3 bases are TGTGCCAGCAGCTTATGGGGCGTAAACACTGAAGCTTTCTTT. Its translation: CASSLWGVNTEAFF.